Shown below are 31 T cell receptor beta chains from a single sample sequenced in a study of graft-versus-host responses after intestinal transplantation. Produced via immunoSEQ multiplex PCR; TCRdb's table is partial and in-frame only. The repertoire holds 80,000 to 95,000 clones, about 89% seen once, with approximately 5.5% in the top ten. Their antigen targets remain unknown. Sequencing was performed on unstimulated CD8+ T cells sorted from spleen or lymph node cells, taken before intestinal transplant. The receptors were gathered from a human donor who received an intestinal transplant.

The rearrangement links TRBV6-4 to TRBJ2-6; D may be TRBD1 (6 bases). The germline V gene has CDR1 MRHNA and CDR2 SNTAGT. The V gene lost 3 bases and the J gene lost 4 bases, with 13 bases spanning the gap. The CDR3 length is 16 residues. The CDR3 DNA reads TGTGCCAGCAGTGAGGGGGCCCCGCTCGGGGCCAACGTCCTGACTTTC. It translates to CASSEGAPLGANVLTF.

The chain recombines TRBV5-4 with TRBJ2-3; 16 bases align to TRBD2. Trimming removed 4 bases from V and 15 bases from J; junction bases left unmatched: 26. Germline CDR1 reads SGHNT; CDR2 reads YYREEE (reference sequence). The CDR3 is 20 residues long. The CDR3 coding sequence is TGTGCCAGCAGCCCGACCGGGACTAGCGGGGGGGGCCAGATTCCCCTTCCAGGTTATTTT. Its translation: CASSPTGTSGGGQIPLPGYF.

On this clone itself: This likely comes from a read error, as the CDR3 has no conserved phenylalanine or tryptophan at its end. No DNA is shown, since the ends of the CDR3 on it are uncertain; the CDR3 is the one TCRdb lists. The chain employs TRBV5-1 and TRBJ2-7; TRBD2, the table's D call, lacks a check against the DNA. Ends included, the CDR3 has 11 residues. Germline V gives CDR1 SGHRS, CDR2 YFSETQ. The CDR3: CASSRGAGVIL.

This sequence joins TRBV7-9 and TRBJ2-2, with 10 bases that match TRBD2. This CDR3 has 14 amino acids. V gave up 3 bases and J gave up 6 bases; unmatched junction bases: 1. From germline, CDR1 is SEHNR and CDR2 FQNEAQ (reference sequence). CDR3 residues: CASSLGTSAGELFF. CDR3 sequence (DNA): TGTGCCAGCAGCTTGGGGACTAGCGCCGGGGAGCTGTTTTTT.

This chain joins TRBV5-4 and TRBJ2-7; D is unclear. Trimming removed 1 base at V and 4 bases at J, with 9 bases between. Germline lookup yields CDR1 SGHNT and CDR2 YYREEE (reference sequence). CDR3 size: 13 residues. The chain's CDR3 is CASSLYLGYEQYF. Written as DNA, the CDR3 is TGTGCCAGCAGCTTGTACTTGGGTTACGAGCAGTACTTC.

This sequence joins TRBV4-1 and TRBJ2-7, with D tentatively TRBD1 or TRBD2 (5 bases each). Germline V lookup: CDR1 MGHRA, CDR2 YSYEKL. The CDR3 length is 16 residues. Between the trimmed V and J ends, which lost 0 bases and 0 bases, there was a span of 12 bases. The CDR3, as DNA: TGCGCCAGCAGCCAAGAGAGGGCAGGGATCTCCTACGAGCAGTACTTC. It specifies CASSQERAGISYEQYF.

The chain combines TRBV10-1 with TRBJ1-6; no clear D. Deletions cut 0 bases from V and 13 bases from J, with 7 bases between. The germline CDR1 and CDR2 sequences are WNHNN and SYGVQD (reference sequence). The CDR3 loop spans 12 amino acids. CDR3 region: CASSESMVPLHF. The CDR3 bases are TGCGCCAGCAGTGAGTCGATGGTGCCCCTCCACTTT.

The chain joins TRBV7-6 to TRBJ2-3, with 7 bases aligning to TRBD2. The germline gives CDR1 SGHVS, CDR2 FNYEAQ. The CDR3 has 16 residues. V was pared by 3 bases and J by 2 bases, with 8 bases of the junction left unmatched. The DNA for the CDR3 is TGTGCCAGCAGCTTTAGGCTAGCGGCACTCACAGATACGCAGTATTTT. This translates into CASSFRLAALTDTQYF.

The chain is built from TRBV6-5 and TRBJ1-6; no definite D call. The ends were cut back, 0 bases at V and 9 bases at J, with 6 bases in the middle. Germline values: CDR1 MNHEY, CDR2 SVGAGI. The CDR3 length is 13 residues. The CDR3 nucleotides read TGTGCCAGCAGTTACTCGTGGGGTTCACCCCTCCACTTT. This encodes CASSYSWGSPLHF.

The chain carries TRBV19 and TRBJ1-5, with D unclear. The V end was cut by 1 base, the J end by 5 bases, with 9 bases between. The CDR3 has 14 residues. In germline, CDR1 is LNHDA, CDR2 SQIVND (reference sequence). CDR3 in amino acids: CASSIAGEDQPQHF. In DNA form, the CDR3 reads TGTGCCAGTAGTATAGCTGGGGAGGATCAGCCCCAGCATTTT.

The chain links TRBV11-1 to TRBJ1-1; no clear D gene. The CDR3 runs 14 residues. V dropped 5 bases and J dropped 3 bases, with 13 bases sitting between them. Germline V gene sequence: CDR1 SGHAT, CDR2 FQDESV (reference sequence). The CDR3 protein is CASSPRGGYTEAFF. The CDR3, as DNA: TGTGCCAGCAGCCCCCGTGGTGGATACACTGAAGCTTTCTTT.

V gene TRBV27 combines with J gene TRBJ2-1; 10 bases map to TRBD2. The CDR3 has 14 amino acids. Germline V gene lookup returns CDR1 MNHEY and CDR2 SMNVEV (reference sequence). V shed 6 bases, J shed 11 bases, and the junction held 10 bases outside the gene matches. CDR3 protein: CASSPLAGDGKQFF. As DNA, the CDR3 is TGTGCCAGCAGCCCGCTAGCGGGGGATGGAAAGCAGTTCTTC.

The rearrangement links TRBV28 to TRBJ2-7; no firm D call. The V end lost 7 bases, the J end lost 3 bases, and 13 bases lay between the germline ends. Germline V gives CDR1 MDHEN, CDR2 SYDVKM. The CDR3 sequence is 13 residues long. The CDR3 nucleotides are TGTGCCAGCACTTCTGATTACGGCTACGAGCAGTACTTC. It yields the protein CASTSDYGYEQYF. Together with reference TRBV28 and TRBJ2-7, the CDR3 gives the full variable domain: DVKVTQSSRYLVKRTGEKVFLECVQDMDHENMFWYRQDPGLGLRLIYFSYDVKMKEKGDIPEGYSVSREKKERFSLILESASTNQTSMYLCASTSDYGYEQYFGPGTRLTVT.

This chain uses TRBV27 with TRBJ1-1; 7 nucleotides match TRBD1. CDR1 MNHEY and CDR2 SMNVEV come from the germline V gene (reference sequence). The CDR3 totals 14 residues. V shed 6 bases and J 5 bases; nucleotides not matched to a gene: 9. The CDR3 sequence is CASSLTGAVTEAFF. CDR3 in DNA: TGTGCCAGCAGCCTAACAGGGGCGGTAACTGAAGCTTTCTTT.

The chain is built from TRBV6-6 and TRBJ2-1; 9 bases are a match to TRBD2. From germline, CDR1 is MNHNY and CDR2 SVGAGI (reference sequence). CDR3 length equals 15 residues. V gave up 8 bases and J gave up 10 bases; unmatched junction bases: 15. DNA for the CDR3: TGTGCCAGCGGTCATAGCGGGAGTTTTTCGGAAGAGCAGTTCTTC. It yields the protein CASGHSGSFSEEQFF.

This CDR3 reads CSVDPEESSYNEQFF. CDR3 coding DNA: TGCAGCGTTGACCCTGAGGAAAGCTCCTACAATGAGCAGTTCTTC. The chain has TRBV29-1 and TRBJ2-1, with D hard to call. This CDR3 region has 15 residues. Germline V gene sequence: CDR1 SQVTM, CDR2 ANQGSEA. V lost 3 bases, J lost 0 bases, and 12 bases lay in between.

This chain uses TRBV25-1 with TRBJ2-5, with D hard to call. Germline-derived CDR1 and CDR2 are MGHDK and SYGVNS. The length of the CDR3 is 10 residues. The ends were cut back, 5 bases at V and 5 bases at J, with 3 bases in the middle. The CDR3 loop is CASSRETQYF. The CDR3 region has the DNA TGTGCCAGCAGTCGCGAGACCCAGTACTTC.

This clone was detected ten times or more. The CDR3 DNA is TGTGCCAGCAGCCGGGACACGAACACCGGGGAGCTGTTTTTT. This gives the protein CASSRDTNTGELFF. This chain connects TRBV6-5 to TRBJ2-2; D may be TRBD1 (6 bases). The germline V gene encodes CDR1 MNHEY and CDR2 SVGAGI. The germline V and J ends were trimmed by 6 bases and 0 bases, with 8 bases remaining between them. This CDR3 comprises 14 residues.

CDR3 in amino acids: CASSPRADEQFF. CDR3 bases: TGTGCCAGCAGTCCCCGAGCGGATGAGCAGTTCTTC. V is TRBV28 and J is TRBJ2-1, with D possibly TRBD2 on 5 matching bases. The CDR3 consists of 12 residues. V was clipped by 5 bases and J by 8 bases, with 10 bases between them. Germline V lookup: CDR1 MDHEN, CDR2 SYDVKM.

The chain employs TRBV7-6 and TRBJ2-7; D remains unclear. V was clipped by 5 bases and J by 0 bases, with 8 bases between them. The V gene's germline CDR1 is SGHVS and CDR2 FNYEAQ. CDR3 length: 13 amino acids. The CDR3 loop reads CASSDPSSYEQYF. CDR3 bases: TGTGCCAGCAGCGACCCGTCCTCCTACGAGCAGTACTTC.

This rearrangement joins TRBV6-5 to TRBJ1-5; TRBD1 might be the D (5 bases). Germline CDR1 MNHEY, CDR2 SVGAGI. The germline V and J ends were trimmed by 5 bases and 7 bases, with 18 bases remaining between them. The CDR3 runs to 15 residues. CDR3 sequence (DNA): TGTGCCAGCAGTAAAACAGGAGACTCGGAGCAGCCCCAGCATTTT. As protein: CASSKTGDSEQPQHF.

This chain joins TRBV27 and TRBJ2-7; D remains ambiguous. V was pared by 7 bases and J by 3 bases, with 7 bases between. The CDR3 has 11 residues. Germline CDR1 is MNHEY and CDR2 is SMNVEV (reference sequence). CDR3 nucleotide sequence: TGTGCCAGCAAGGCCGGCTACGAGCAGTACTTC. Translated, it gives CASKAGYEQYF.

The CDR3: CASSSGPPYGYTF. CDR3 in DNA: TGTGCCAGCAGTTCGGGACCGCCCTATGGCTACACCTTC. V and J are TRBV6-5 and TRBJ1-2, with a tentative D call TRBD1 (5 bases). The CDR3 length is 13 residues. The V gene's germline CDR1 is MNHEY and CDR2 SVGAGI. V shed 4 bases and J shed 4 bases, with 10 bases lying between them.

The chain joins TRBV7-6 to TRBJ2-1, with D perhaps matching TRBD1 (5 bases). The CDR3 has 13 residues. The germline V gene has CDR1 SGHVS and CDR2 FNYEAQ. V lost 1 base and J 10 bases, leaving 11 bases between the germline ends. Here the CDR3 reads CASSLEGVGEQFF. CDR3 nucleotide sequence: TGTGCCAGCAGCTTAGAAGGGGTTGGGGAGCAGTTCTTC.

The chain uses TRBV6-6 and TRBJ2-2; 7 nucleotides line up with TRBD2. The CDR3 covers 14 residues. Per the germline V gene, CDR1 is MNHNY and CDR2 is SVGAGI (reference sequence). Trimming cost V 8 bases and J 8 bases; bases outside gene matches: 11. DNA of the CDR3: TGTGCCAGCTTGTTCGGGGGGAATCGTGGGGAGCTGTTTTTT. Amino acids: CASLFGGNRGELFF.

J is TRBJ2-1 and V is TRBV7-3; 8 positions match TRBD2. The V and J ends lost 6 bases and 8 bases, in that order; junction bases with no gene match: 12. The germline CDR1 and CDR2 sequences are SGHTA and FQGTGA. This CDR3 region has 15 residues. This CDR3 reads CASSYHGGASYEQFF. The CDR3 DNA reads as TGTGCCAGCAGTTATCACGGGGGGGCCTCGTATGAGCAGTTCTTC.

This rearrangement joins TRBV9 to TRBJ2-1; 8 positions match TRBD1. The CDR3 runs to 14 residues. Trimming took 3 bases from V and 7 from J; bases not matched to a gene: 6. The germline gives CDR1 SGDLS, CDR2 YYNGEE. The CDR3 sequence is CASSGGQGRNEQFF. CDR3 in DNA: TGTGCCAGCAGCGGAGGACAGGGTAGGAATGAGCAGTTCTTC. The whole variable domain, remainder taken from reference TRBV9 and TRBJ2-1, is DSGVTQTPKHLITATGQRVTLRCSPRSGDLSVYWYQQSLDQGLQFLIQYYNGEERAKGNILERFSAQQFPDLHSELNLSSLELGDSALYFCASSGGQGRNEQFFGPGTRLTVL.

The rearrangement joins TRBV4-1 to TRBJ1-5; the D is unclear. This CDR3 spans 12 amino acids. V was cut by 0 bases and J by 8 bases, with 5 bases left in between. CDR1 MGHRA and CDR2 YSYEKL come from the germline V gene. CDR3 residues: CASSQDNEPQHF. CDR3 nucleotides: TGCGCCAGCAGCCAAGATAACGAGCCCCAGCATTTT.

This sequence joins TRBV27 and TRBJ1-2; no reliable D call. Trimming took off 4 bases at V and 2 bases at J, with 8 bases between the two ends. Germline CDR1 MNHEY, CDR2 SMNVEV (reference sequence). The CDR3 totals 13 residues. The CDR3: CASSWGLNYGYTF. CDR3 bases: TGTGCCAGCAGTTGGGGTCTGAACTATGGCTACACCTTC.

The chain recombines TRBV19 with TRBJ1-1; maybe TRBD1 (5 bases). This CDR3 spans 18 amino acids. V was pared by 3 bases and J by 0 bases, with 20 bases between. The V gene's germline CDR1 is LNHDA and CDR2 SQIVND (reference sequence). Here the CDR3 reads CASSIGSGTDTVNTEAFF. The CDR3 DNA follows: TGTGCCAGTAGTATTGGATCCGGGACTGATACCGTGAACACTGAAGCTTTCTTT.

The CDR3 DNA sequence: TGTGCCAGCTCACCAAGACTAGGCTCCTACAATGAGCAGTTCTTC. It is translated as CASSPRLGSYNEQFF. The chain links TRBV18 to TRBJ2-1, with D perhaps TRBD2 (6 bases). V was trimmed by 2 bases and J by 0 bases, leaving 8 bases between them. This CDR3 is 15 amino acids long. CDR1 and CDR2 from the germline V gene are KGHSH and LQKENI.